The clone carrying this T cell receptor (beta chain) was observed a handful of times. The CDR3 covers 13 residues. J lost 7 bases, V lost 5 bases, and 3 bases had no gene match. Germline V CDR1 and CDR2: SGHVS, FNYEAQ. This sample is part of a study of early stage breast cancer tumors. Sequencing used immunoSEQ multiplex PCR; TCRdb keeps in-frame clones, though not all of them. The repertoire holds roughly 40,000 clones, 55% to 75% seen once, with around 7.2% in the top ten. The TCR sequence derives from a person aged 50-59 years with breast cancer. This sequence joins TRBV7-6 and TRBJ1-5, with 9 bases aligning to TRBD1. Sample: blood. CDR3 protein: CASSRTGDQPQHF. CDR3 nucleotides: TGTGCCAGCAGCCGGACAGGGGACCAGCCCCAGCATTTT.